Listed below are T cell receptor beta chains from one sample, sequenced in a study of T cell responses to AZD1222 COVID-19 vaccine. Sequenced by immunoSEQ multiplex PCR; TCRdb stores in-frame clones only, minus some. The table includes about 81,000 clones, around 93% detected once. The sequencing used peripheral blood, collected 28 days after the second AZD1222 dose. The source of these receptors is an adult who received the AZD1222 COVID-19 vaccine. Both conserved end residues are part of each CDR3. The D gene is left open where the match is weak. Clone size is not always given. Where it is, it says once, few, many or a class for expanded clones.

v_gene: TRBV25-1
j_gene: TRBJ2-7
d_gene: NA
abundance: NA
CDR3aa: CASGDLTYEQYF
CDR3nt: TGTGCCAGCGGGGACCTTACCTACGAGCAGTACTTC

v_gene: TRBV28
j_gene: TRBJ2-1
d_gene: NA
abundance: NA
CDR3aa: CASSSTGTHAGNEQFF
CDR3nt: TGTGCCAGCAGCTCCACGGGAACACACGCTGGCAATGAGCAGTTCTTC

v_gene: TRBV7-8
j_gene: TRBJ1-2
d_gene: NA
abundance: NA
CDR3aa: CASSRRDGANYGYTF
CDR3nt: TGTGCCAGCAGCAGACGGGACGGAGCTAACTATGGCTACACCTTC

v_gene: TRBV28
j_gene: TRBJ2-1
d_gene: NA
abundance: NA
CDR3aa: CASSFLSSYNEQFF
CDR3nt: TGTGCCAGCAGTTTCCTGAGCTCCTACAATGAGCAGTTCTTC

v_gene: TRBV12-3/TRBV12-4
j_gene: TRBJ2-2
d_gene: NA
abundance: once
CDR3aa: CASRIFTGELFF
CDR3nt: TGTGCCAGCCGGATCTTCACCGGGGAGCTGTTTTTT

v_gene: TRBV30
j_gene: TRBJ1-1
d_gene: NA
abundance: NA
CDR3aa: CAWRRRVAEAFF
CDR3nt: TGTGCCTGGAGGCGGAGGGTGGCTGAAGCTTTCTTT

v_gene: TRBV6-2/TRBV6-3
j_gene: TRBJ1-1
d_gene: NA
abundance: NA
CDR3aa: CASSYGQRQGNTEAFF
CDR3nt: TGTGCCAGCAGTTATGGGCAGCGCCAAGGGAACACTGAAGCTTTCTTT

v_gene: TRBV28
j_gene: TRBJ2-5
d_gene: TRBD1
abundance: NA
CDR3aa: CASNYPGQKETQYF
CDR3nt: TGTGCCAGCAATTATCCGGGACAGAAAGAGACCCAGTACTTC

v_gene: TRBV6-2/TRBV6-3
j_gene: TRBJ2-1
d_gene: NA
abundance: NA
CDR3aa: CASSYPRDSPVYNEQFF
CDR3nt: TGTGCCAGCAGTTACCCGAGAGATAGCCCAGTTTACAATGAGCAGTTCTTC

v_gene: TRBV3-1/TRBV3-2
j_gene: TRBJ1-5
d_gene: NA
abundance: NA
CDR3aa: CASSQGGIQPQHF
CDR3nt: TGTGCCAGCAGCCAAGGGGGGATTCAGCCCCAGCATTTT

v_gene: TRBV6-6
j_gene: TRBJ1-2
d_gene: TRBD1
abundance: NA
CDR3aa: CASSLDRGAGYTF
CDR3nt: TGTGCCAGCAGTTTAGACAGGGGGGCCGGCTACACCTTC

v_gene: TRBV19
j_gene: TRBJ1-2
d_gene: NA
abundance: NA
CDR3aa: CASNPDISHNYGYTF
CDR3nt: TGTGCCAGTAACCCGGACATAAGCCATAACTATGGCTACACCTTC

v_gene: TRBV6-7
j_gene: TRBJ2-5
d_gene: TRBD2
abundance: NA
CDR3aa: CASAGLAGGPRETQYF
CDR3nt: TGTGCCAGCGCGGGACTAGCGGGAGGGCCTCGAGAGACCCAGTACTTC

v_gene: TRBV19
j_gene: TRBJ1-5
d_gene: NA
abundance: NA
CDR3aa: CASSWSIAGNQPQHF
CDR3nt: TGTGCCAGTAGTTGGTCCATTGCGGGCAATCAGCCCCAGCATTTT

v_gene: TRBV7-2
j_gene: TRBJ2-7
d_gene: NA
abundance: NA
CDR3aa: CASSLLGTTYEQYF
CDR3nt: TGTGCCAGCAGCTTACTTGGGACCACCTACGAGCAGTACTTC

v_gene: TRBV7-6
j_gene: TRBJ2-3
d_gene: NA
abundance: few
CDR3aa: CASSLELASVLTDTQYF
CDR3nt: TGTGCCAGCAGCTTAGAGTTGGCTAGCGTCCTCACAGATACGCAGTATTTT

v_gene: TRBV27
j_gene: TRBJ1-4
d_gene: NA
abundance: NA
CDR3aa: CASSLEPANEKLFF
CDR3nt: TGTGCCAGCAGTTTGGAGCCGGCTAATGAAAAACTGTTTTTT

v_gene: TRBV28
j_gene: TRBJ2-1
d_gene: TRBD2
abundance: NA
CDR3aa: CASSPVGLAANEQFF
CDR3nt: TGTGCCAGCAGCCCGGTCGGACTAGCCGCCAATGAGCAGTTCTTC

v_gene: TRBV27
j_gene: TRBJ1-6
d_gene: NA
abundance: once
CDR3aa: CASSLSFTGTTYNSPLHF
CDR3nt: TGTGCCAGCAGTTTATCGTTCACAGGGACAACCTATAATTCACCCCTCCACTTT

v_gene: TRBV12-3/TRBV12-4
j_gene: TRBJ2-2
d_gene: NA
abundance: NA
CDR3aa: CASSLEIGELFF
CDR3nt: TGTGCCAGCTCCCTGGAGATCGGGGAGCTGTTTTTT

v_gene: TRBV30
j_gene: TRBJ2-7
d_gene: TRBD2
abundance: NA
CDR3aa: CAGTSGTAYEQYF
CDR3nt: TGTGCCGGGACTAGCGGTACCGCCTACGAGCAGTACTTC

v_gene: TRBV5-1
j_gene: TRBJ1-1
d_gene: NA
abundance: NA
CDR3aa: CASSLGPLNTEAFF
CDR3nt: TGCGCCAGCAGCTTGGGACCGCTGAACACTGAAGCTTTCTTT

v_gene: TRBV11-1
j_gene: TRBJ2-5
d_gene: TRBD2
abundance: NA
CDR3aa: CASSLARLAGGWETQYF
CDR3nt: TGTGCCAGCAGCTTAGCGCGGCTAGCGGGAGGATGGGAGACCCAGTACTTC

v_gene: TRBV7-9
j_gene: TRBJ1-1
d_gene: NA
abundance: NA
CDR3aa: CASSLNSDTEAFF
CDR3nt: TGTGCCAGCAGCTTAAACTCGGACACTGAAGCTTTCTTT

v_gene: TRBV5-4
j_gene: TRBJ2-7
d_gene: NA
abundance: NA
CDR3aa: CASSSGYYEQYF
CDR3nt: TGTGCCAGCAGTTCGGGATACTACGAGCAGTACTTC

v_gene: TRBV19
j_gene: TRBJ2-1
d_gene: NA
abundance: NA
CDR3aa: CASSILATGPLNEQFF
CDR3nt: TGTGCCAGTAGTATCCTAGCGACAGGGCCCCTCAATGAGCAGTTCTTC

v_gene: TRBV27
j_gene: TRBJ1-1
d_gene: NA
abundance: NA
CDR3aa: CASSFFSPGRAFF
CDR3nt: TGTGCCAGCAGTTTTTTTTCTCCAGGGCGAGCTTTCTTT

v_gene: TRBV5-1
j_gene: TRBJ2-7
d_gene: NA
abundance: NA
CDR3aa: CASRLGDRGPSYEQYF
CDR3nt: TGCGCCAGCAGACTGGGGGATAGAGGGCCCTCCTACGAGCAGTACTTC

v_gene: TRBV19
j_gene: TRBJ2-1
d_gene: NA
abundance: once
CDR3aa: CASREWNRDKNEQFF
CDR3nt: TGTGCCAGTCGGGAATGGAACCGGGACAAGAATGAGCAGTTCTTC

v_gene: TRBV9
j_gene: TRBJ2-7
d_gene: NA
abundance: NA
CDR3aa: CASSVGWGGDFFEQYF
CDR3nt: TGTGCCAGCAGCGTCGGATGGGGCGGGGATTTTTTTGAGCAGTACTTC

v_gene: TRBV7-2
j_gene: TRBJ2-3
d_gene: TRBD2
abundance: NA
CDR3aa: CASSFRAGGTDTQYF
CDR3nt: TGTGCCAGCAGCTTCAGAGCGGGAGGCACAGATACGCAGTATTTT